This TCR beta chain was documented in a study of blood T cell repertoires in COVID-19. CDR1 is SGHDT, CDR2 YYEEEE, per germline. V was pared by 4 bases and J by 8 bases, with 8 bases of the junction left unmatched. This CDR3 is built from 13 residues. Some clones are missing from TCRdb's copy, which holds only in-frame ones; the method was immunoSEQ multiplex PCR. The profile shows around 200,000 clones, 87% of them singletons. This clone was seen only a few times. The sequenced sample consisted of peripheral blood. This chain links TRBV5-6 with TRBJ1-2; TRBD1 matches 7 bases. The clonotype originates from a man aged 35 to 55 with active or convalescent COVID-19. CDR3 protein: CASSPGRGLGYTF. The CDR3, as DNA: TGTGCCAGCAGCCCCGGGAGGGGGCTAGGCTACACCTTC.